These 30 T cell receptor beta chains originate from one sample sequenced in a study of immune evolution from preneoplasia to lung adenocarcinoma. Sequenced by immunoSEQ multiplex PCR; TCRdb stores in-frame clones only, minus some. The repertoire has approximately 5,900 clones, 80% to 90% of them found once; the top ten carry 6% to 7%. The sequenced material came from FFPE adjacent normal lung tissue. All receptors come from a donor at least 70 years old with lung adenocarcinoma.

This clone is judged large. The CDR3 sequence is CASGSGTSDFKSEQYF. The CDR3 DNA reads as TGTGCTAGTGGCTCCGGGACAAGTGACTTCAAAAGCGAGCAGTACTTC. The chain couples TRBV12-5 to TRBJ2-7, with D perhaps TRBD1 (6 bases). V was clipped by 6 bases and J by 6 bases, with 24 bases between them. Germline V gives CDR1 LGHNT, CDR2 FRNRAP. The CDR3 has 16 amino acids. The full variable domain, rest sourced from reference TRBV12-5 and TRBJ2-7, is DARVTQTPRHKVTEMGQEVTMRCQPILGHNTVFWYRQTMMQGLELLAYFRNRAPLDDSGMPKDRFSAEMPDATLATLKIQPSEPRDSAVYFCASGSGTSDFKSEQYFGPGTRLTVT.

The CDR3 sequence: CASSPDSSYEQYF. CDR3 bases: TGTGCCAGCTCACCAGACAGCTCCTACGAGCAGTACTTC. The chain recombines TRBV18 with TRBJ2-7; D is possibly TRBD1 (5 bases). Trimming pared 2 bases from V and 0 bases from J, leaving 5 bases between. Germline CDR1 and CDR2: KGHSH and LQKENI. CDR3 length: 13 amino acids.

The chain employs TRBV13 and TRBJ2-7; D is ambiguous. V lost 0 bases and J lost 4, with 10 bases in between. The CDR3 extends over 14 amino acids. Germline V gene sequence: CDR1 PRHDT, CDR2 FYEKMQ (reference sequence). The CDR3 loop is CASSLGGSGYEQYF. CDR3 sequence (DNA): TGTGCCAGCAGCTTAGGGGGTTCCGGATACGAGCAGTACTTC.

This CDR3 is CASSYSRDISYEQYF. The CDR3 DNA reads as TGTGCCAGCAGTTACTCTAGGGACATATCTTACGAGCAGTACTTC. The chain is built from TRBV6-5 and TRBJ2-7, with a weak D call TRBD1 (6 bases). Trimming removed 0 bases at V and 4 bases at J, with 13 bases between. The germline CDR1 and CDR2 sequences are MNHEY and SVGAGI. The CDR3 is made up of 15 amino acids.

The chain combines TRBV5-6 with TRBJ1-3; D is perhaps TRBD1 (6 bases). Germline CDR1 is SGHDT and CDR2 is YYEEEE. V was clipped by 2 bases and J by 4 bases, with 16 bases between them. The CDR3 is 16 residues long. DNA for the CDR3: TGTGCCAGCAGCTTTCTGCGGGGGGCGCAGGGAAACACCATATATTTT. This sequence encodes CASSFLRGAQGNTIYF.

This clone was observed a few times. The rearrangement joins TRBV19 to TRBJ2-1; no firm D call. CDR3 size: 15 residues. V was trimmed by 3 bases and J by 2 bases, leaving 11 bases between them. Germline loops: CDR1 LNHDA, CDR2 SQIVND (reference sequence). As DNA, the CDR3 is TGTGCCAGTAGTATCGGTCTCCAAACCTACAATGAGCAGTTCTTC. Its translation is CASSIGLQTYNEQFF.

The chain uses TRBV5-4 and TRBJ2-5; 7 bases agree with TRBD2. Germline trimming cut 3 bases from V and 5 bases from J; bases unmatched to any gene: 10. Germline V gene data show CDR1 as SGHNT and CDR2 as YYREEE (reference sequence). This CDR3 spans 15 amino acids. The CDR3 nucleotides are TGTGCCAGCAGCTCATTATCGGGGGGTAGTGAGACCCAGTACTTC. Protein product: CASSSLSGGSETQYF. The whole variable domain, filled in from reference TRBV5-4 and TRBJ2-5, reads ETGVTQSPTHLIKTRGQQVTLRCSSQSGHNTVSWYQQALGQGPQFIFQYYREEENGRGNFPPRFSGLQFPNYSSELNVNALELDDSALYLCASSSLSGGSETQYFGPGTRLLVL.

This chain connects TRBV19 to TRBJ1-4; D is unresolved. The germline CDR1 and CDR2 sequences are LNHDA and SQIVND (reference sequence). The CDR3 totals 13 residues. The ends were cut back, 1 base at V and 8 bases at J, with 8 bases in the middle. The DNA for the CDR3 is TGTGCCAGTAGTATAGGCTGGTGGGAAAAACTGTTTTTT. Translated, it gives CASSIGWWEKLFF.

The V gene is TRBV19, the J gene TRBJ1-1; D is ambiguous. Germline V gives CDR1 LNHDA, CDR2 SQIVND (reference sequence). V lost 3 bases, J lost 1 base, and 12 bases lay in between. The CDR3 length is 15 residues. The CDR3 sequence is CASSIRPERNTEAFF. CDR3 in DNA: TGTGCCAGTAGTATTCGTCCAGAACGGAACACTGAAGCTTTCTTT. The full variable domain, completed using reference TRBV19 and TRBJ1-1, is DGGITQSPKYLFRKEGQNVTLSCEQNLNHDAMYWYRQDPGQGLRLIYYSQIVNDFQKGDIAEGYSVSREKKESFPLTVTSAQKNPTAFYLCASSIRPERNTEAFFGQGTRLTVV.

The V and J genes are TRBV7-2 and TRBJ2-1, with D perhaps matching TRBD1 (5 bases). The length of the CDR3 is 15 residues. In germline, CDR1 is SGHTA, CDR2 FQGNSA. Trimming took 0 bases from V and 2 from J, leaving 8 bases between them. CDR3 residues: CASSLAGLAYNEQFF. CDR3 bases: TGTGCCAGCAGCTTAGCGGGGCTGGCCTACAATGAGCAGTTCTTC. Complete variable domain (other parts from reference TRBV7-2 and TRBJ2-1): GAGVSQSPSNKVTEKGKDVELRCDPISGHTALYWYRQSLGQGLEFLIYFQGNSAPDKSGLPSDRFSAERTGGSVSTLTIQRTQQEDSAVYLCASSLAGLAYNEQFFGPGTRLTVL.

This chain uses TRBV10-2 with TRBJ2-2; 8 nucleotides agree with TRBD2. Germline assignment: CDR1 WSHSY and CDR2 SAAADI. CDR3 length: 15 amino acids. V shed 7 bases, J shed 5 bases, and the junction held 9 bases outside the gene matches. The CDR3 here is CASTGLAGGTGELFF. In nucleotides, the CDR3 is TGCGCCAGCACCGGACTAGCCGGAGGTACCGGGGAGCTGTTTTTT.

This chain's CDR3 is CASSLGSRGNDEQYF. CDR3 in DNA: TGTGCCAGCAGCTTAGGTTCCAGGGGTAACGACGAGCAGTACTTC. This chain links TRBV11-3 with TRBJ2-7, with a weak D call TRBD1 (6 bases). The V and J ends lost 1 base and 5 bases respectively, with 15 bases between them. Germline V gene sequence: CDR1 SGHNT, CDR2 YENEEA. This CDR3 is built from 15 residues. Variable domain in full (rest from reference TRBV11-3 and TRBJ2-7): EAGVVQSPRYKIIEKKQPVAFWCNPISGHNTLYWYLQNLGQGPELLIRYENEEAVDDSQLPKDRFSAERLKGVDSTLKIQPAELGDSAVYLCASSLGSRGNDEQYFGPGTRLTVT.

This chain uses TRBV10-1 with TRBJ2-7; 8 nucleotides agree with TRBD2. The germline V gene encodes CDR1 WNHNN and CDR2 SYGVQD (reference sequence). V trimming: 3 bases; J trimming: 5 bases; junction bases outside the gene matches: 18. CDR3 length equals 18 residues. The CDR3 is CASSDSPPGGLAGDEQYF. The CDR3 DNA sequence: TGCGCCAGCAGTGATTCCCCTCCCGGGGGCCTAGCGGGTGACGAGCAGTACTTC.

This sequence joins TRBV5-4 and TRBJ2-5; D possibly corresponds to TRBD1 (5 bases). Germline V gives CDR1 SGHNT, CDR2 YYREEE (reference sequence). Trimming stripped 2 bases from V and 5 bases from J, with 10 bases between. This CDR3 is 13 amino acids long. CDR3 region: CASSFRAGETQYF. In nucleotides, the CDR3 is TGTGCCAGCAGCTTCCGGGCAGGGGAGACCCAGTACTTC.

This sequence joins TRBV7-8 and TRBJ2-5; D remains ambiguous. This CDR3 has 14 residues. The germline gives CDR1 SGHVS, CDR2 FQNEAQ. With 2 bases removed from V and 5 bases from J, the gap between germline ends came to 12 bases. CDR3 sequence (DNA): TGTGCCAGCAGCTTAAACGAGGCGGTGGAGACCCAGTACTTC. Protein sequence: CASSLNEAVETQYF.

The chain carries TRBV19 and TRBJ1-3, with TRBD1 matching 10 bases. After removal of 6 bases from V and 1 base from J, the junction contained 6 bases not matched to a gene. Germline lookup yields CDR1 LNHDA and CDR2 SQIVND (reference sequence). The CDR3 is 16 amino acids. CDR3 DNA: TGTGCCAGTAGAGTGACAGGGGGCGCATCTGGAAACACCATATATTTT. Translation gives CASRVTGGASGNTIYF.

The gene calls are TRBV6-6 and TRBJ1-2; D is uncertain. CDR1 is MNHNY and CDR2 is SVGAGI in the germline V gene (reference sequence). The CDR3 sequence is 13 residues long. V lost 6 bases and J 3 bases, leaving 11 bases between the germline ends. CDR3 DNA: TGTGCCAGCAGGGCCGGGTCAGACTATGGCTACACCTTC. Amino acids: CASRAGSDYGYTF.

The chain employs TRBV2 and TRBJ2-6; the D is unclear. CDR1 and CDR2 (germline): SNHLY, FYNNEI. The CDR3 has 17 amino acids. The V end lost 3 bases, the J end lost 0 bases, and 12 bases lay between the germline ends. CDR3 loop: CASSDGGLLSGANVLTF. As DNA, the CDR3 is TGTGCCAGCAGTGATGGTGGATTGCTCTCTGGGGCCAACGTCCTGACTTTC.

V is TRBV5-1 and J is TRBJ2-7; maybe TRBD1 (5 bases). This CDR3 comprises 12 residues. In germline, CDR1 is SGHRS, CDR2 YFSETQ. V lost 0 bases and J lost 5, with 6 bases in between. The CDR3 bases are TGCGCCAGCAGCTTGGTAGGGGACGAGCAGTACTTC. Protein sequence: CASSLVGDEQYF. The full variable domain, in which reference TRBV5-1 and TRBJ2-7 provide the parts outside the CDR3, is KAGVTQTPRYLIKTRGQQVTLSCSPISGHRSVSWYQQTPGQGLQFLFEYFSETQRNKGNFPGRFSGRQFSNSRSEMNVSTLELGDSALYLCASSLVGDEQYFGPGTRLTVT.

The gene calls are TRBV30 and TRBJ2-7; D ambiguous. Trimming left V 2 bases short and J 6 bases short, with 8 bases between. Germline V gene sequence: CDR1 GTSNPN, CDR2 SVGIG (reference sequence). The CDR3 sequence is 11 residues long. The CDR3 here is CAWSRRGEQYF. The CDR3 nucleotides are TGTGCCTGGAGTCGTCGCGGCGAGCAGTACTTC.

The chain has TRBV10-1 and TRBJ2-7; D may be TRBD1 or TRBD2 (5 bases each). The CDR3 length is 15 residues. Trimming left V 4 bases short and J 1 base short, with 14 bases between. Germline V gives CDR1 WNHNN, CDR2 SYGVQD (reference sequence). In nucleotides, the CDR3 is TGCGCCAGCAGTGCTGGGGCTAGCCGATCCTACGAGCAGTACTTC. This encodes CASSAGASRSYEQYF.

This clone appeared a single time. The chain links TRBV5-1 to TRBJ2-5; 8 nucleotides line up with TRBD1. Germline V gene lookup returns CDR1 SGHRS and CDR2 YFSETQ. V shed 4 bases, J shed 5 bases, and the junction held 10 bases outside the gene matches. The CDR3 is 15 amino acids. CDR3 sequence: CASSLGRGRGETQYF. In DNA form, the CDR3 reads TGCGCCAGCAGCCTGGGCAGGGGGCGAGGGGAGACCCAGTACTTC.

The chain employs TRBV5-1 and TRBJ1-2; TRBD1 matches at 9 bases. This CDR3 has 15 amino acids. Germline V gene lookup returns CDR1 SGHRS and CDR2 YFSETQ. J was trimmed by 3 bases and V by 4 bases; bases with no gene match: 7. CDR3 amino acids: CASSPTGGSDYGYTF. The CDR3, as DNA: TGCGCCAGCAGCCCTACAGGGGGCTCTGACTATGGCTACACCTTC.

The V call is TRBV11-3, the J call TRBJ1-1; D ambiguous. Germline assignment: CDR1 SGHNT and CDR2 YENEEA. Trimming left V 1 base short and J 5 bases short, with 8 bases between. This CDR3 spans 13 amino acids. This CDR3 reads CASSLGQETEAFF. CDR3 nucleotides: TGTGCCAGCAGCTTAGGCCAGGAGACTGAAGCTTTCTTT.

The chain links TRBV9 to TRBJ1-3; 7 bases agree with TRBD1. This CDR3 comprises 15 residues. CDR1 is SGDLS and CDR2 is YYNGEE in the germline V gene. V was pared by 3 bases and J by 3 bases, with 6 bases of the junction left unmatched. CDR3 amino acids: CASSAPGQRGNTIYF. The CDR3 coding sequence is TGTGCCAGCAGCGCTCCGGGACAGCGTGGAAACACCATATATTTT.

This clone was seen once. The CDR3 bases are TGTGCCAGTACCCCTCTCGGTGGAAACACCATATATTTT. Translating gives CASTPLGGNTIYF. V is TRBV19 and J is TRBJ1-3; D gene ambiguous. V was trimmed by 7 bases and J by 3 bases, leaving 10 bases between them. Germline V gene sequence: CDR1 LNHDA, CDR2 SQIVND (reference sequence). This CDR3 is built from 13 residues. Complete variable domain (other parts from reference TRBV19 and TRBJ1-3): DGGITQSPKYLFRKEGQNVTLSCEQNLNHDAMYWYRQDPGQGLRLIYYSQIVNDFQKGDIAEGYSVSREKKESFPLTVTSAQKNPTAFYLCASTPLGGNTIYFGEGSWLTVV.

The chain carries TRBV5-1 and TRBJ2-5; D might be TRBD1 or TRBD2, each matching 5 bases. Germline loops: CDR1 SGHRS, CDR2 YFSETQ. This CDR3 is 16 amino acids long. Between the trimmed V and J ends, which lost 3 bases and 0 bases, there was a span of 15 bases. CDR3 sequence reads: CASSSMGRTYQETQYF. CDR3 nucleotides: TGCGCCAGCAGCTCCATGGGACGGACGTACCAAGAGACCCAGTACTTC.

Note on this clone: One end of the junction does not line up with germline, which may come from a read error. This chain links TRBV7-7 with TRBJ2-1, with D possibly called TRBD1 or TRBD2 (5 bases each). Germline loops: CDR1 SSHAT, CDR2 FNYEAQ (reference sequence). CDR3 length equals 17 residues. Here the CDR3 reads CASNSRDEHRPYNEQFF. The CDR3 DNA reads TGTGCTAGCAACAGCAGGGACGAGCATCGGCCCTACAATGAGCAGTTCTTC. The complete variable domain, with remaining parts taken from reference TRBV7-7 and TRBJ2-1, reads GAGVSQSPRYKVTKRGQDVTLRCDPISSHATLYWYQQALGQGPEFLTYFNYEAQPDKSGLPSDRFSAERPEGSISTLTIQRTEQRDSAMYRCASNSRDEHRPYNEQFFGPGTRLTVL.

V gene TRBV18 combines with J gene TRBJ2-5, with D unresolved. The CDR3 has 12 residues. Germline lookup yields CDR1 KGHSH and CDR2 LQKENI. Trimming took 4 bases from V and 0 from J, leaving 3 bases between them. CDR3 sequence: CASSRNQETQYF. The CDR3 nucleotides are TGTGCCAGCTCACGTAACCAAGAGACCCAGTACTTC.

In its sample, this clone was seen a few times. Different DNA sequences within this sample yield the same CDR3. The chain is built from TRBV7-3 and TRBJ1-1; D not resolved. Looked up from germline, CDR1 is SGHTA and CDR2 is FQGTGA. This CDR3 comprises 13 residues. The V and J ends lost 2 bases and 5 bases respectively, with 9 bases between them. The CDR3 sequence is CASSLGYGTEAFF. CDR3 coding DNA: TGTGCCAGCAGCTTAGGGTACGGTACTGAAGCTTTCTTT. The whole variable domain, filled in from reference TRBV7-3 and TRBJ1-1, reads GAGVSQTPSNKVTEKGKYVELRCDPISGHTALYWYRQSLGQGPEFLIYFQGTGAADDSGLPNDRFFAVRPEGSVSTLKIQRTERGDSAVYLCASSLGYGTEAFFGQGTRLTVV.